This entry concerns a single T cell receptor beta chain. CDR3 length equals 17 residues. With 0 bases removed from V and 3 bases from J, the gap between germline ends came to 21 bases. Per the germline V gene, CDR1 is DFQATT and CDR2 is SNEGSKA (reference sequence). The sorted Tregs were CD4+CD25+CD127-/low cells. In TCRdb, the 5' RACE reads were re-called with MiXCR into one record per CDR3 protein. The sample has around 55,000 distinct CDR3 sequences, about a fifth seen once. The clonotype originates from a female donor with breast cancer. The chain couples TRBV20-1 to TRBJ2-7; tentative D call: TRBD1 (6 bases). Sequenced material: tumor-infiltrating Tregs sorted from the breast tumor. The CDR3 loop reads CSARDLKYGQGNYEQYF. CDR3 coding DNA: TGCAGTGCTAGAGATTTGAAATATGGGCAGGGGAACTACGAGCAGTACTTC.